This is a list of T cell receptor beta chains from one sample in a study of cytomegalovirus exposure and HLA in healthy donors. TCRdb's table, derived via immunoSEQ multiplex PCR, lists solely in-frame clones and lacks some. Here the sample spans under 100,000 clones, roughly 76% being singletons. Sequenced: PBMCs. The receptors originated from a human donor in good health. Each CDR3 is given with its conserved first and last residue. A D gene is named only where the DNA matches it firmly. A clone size is listed for some rows: how often the clone was seen (once, few, many), or a class if it is expanded.

CDR3 DNA	CDR3 protein	D gene	V gene	clone size	J gene
TGCAGCGTCCGGGGGGTCAACACTGAAGCTTTCTTT	CSVRGVNTEAFF	.	TRBV29-1	.	TRBJ1-1
TGCGCCAGCAGATCCGGGACAGTGGGTTTTATCGATGAGCAGTTCTTC	CASRSGTVGFIDEQFF	TRBD1	TRBV23-1	few	TRBJ2-1
TGCGCCAGCAGCTTGCAGGGTGAAAAACTGTTTTTT	CASSLQGEKLFF	.	TRBV5-1	.	TRBJ1-4
TGTGCTAGTGGCCAGTCGGGGGGCTGGGTCAAAAACATTCAGTACTTC	CASGQSGGWVKNIQYF	.	TRBV12-5	once	TRBJ2-4
TGTGCCAGCAGCGCTGGCCACCCCCGAGGCACTGAAGCTTTCTTT	CASSAGHPRGTEAFF	.	TRBV5-4	.	TRBJ1-1
TGTGCCAGTCGACAGGGCATTGGAAATCAGCCCCAGCATTTT	CASRQGIGNQPQHF	TRBD1	TRBV19	.	TRBJ1-5
TGTGCCAGTAGTATAAACGGGAACACTGAAGCTTTCTTT	CASSINGNTEAFF	.	TRBV19	.	TRBJ1-1
TGTGCCAGCAGTGAGCCCGGGACAGGGTCATACGAGCAGTACTTC	CASSEPGTGSYEQYF	TRBD1	TRBV6-1	.	TRBJ2-7
TGTGCCAGCAGCGTGTTAGGACAGGGGGGCACTGAAGCTTTCTTT	CASSVLGQGGTEAFF	TRBD1	TRBV9	.	TRBJ1-1
TGTGCCAGCAGCTTGGACCCACTAGCGGGGGACCTATACGAGCAGTACTTC	CASSLDPLAGDLYEQYF	TRBD2	TRBV7-2	.	TRBJ2-7
TGTGCCTCCCCCGGGACAGGGGCCGGAGATACGCAGTATTTT	CASPGTGAGDTQYF	TRBD1	TRBV30	.	TRBJ2-3
TGTGCCAGCAGCCGGAGGGGACCGTACAATGAGCAGTTCTTC	CASSRRGPYNEQFF	.	TRBV14	.	TRBJ2-1
TGTGCCAGCAGTTACTCGAGTAGATCACCCCTCCACTTT	CASSYSSRSPLHF	.	TRBV6-6	.	TRBJ1-6
TGTGCCAGCAGCTTAGTTGCGGGACAGGGGACAGATACGCAGTATTTT	CASSLVAGQGTDTQYF	TRBD1	TRBV7-9	.	TRBJ2-3
TGTGCCAGTAGTATAGGGACAGGGGAGCCAACTAATGAAAAACTGTTTTTT	CASSIGTGEPTNEKLFF	TRBD1	TRBV19	.	TRBJ1-4
TGCAGCGTTGATATTCCGAACGGGGGCAATGAGCAGTTCTTC	CSVDIPNGGNEQFF	.	TRBV29-1	.	TRBJ2-1